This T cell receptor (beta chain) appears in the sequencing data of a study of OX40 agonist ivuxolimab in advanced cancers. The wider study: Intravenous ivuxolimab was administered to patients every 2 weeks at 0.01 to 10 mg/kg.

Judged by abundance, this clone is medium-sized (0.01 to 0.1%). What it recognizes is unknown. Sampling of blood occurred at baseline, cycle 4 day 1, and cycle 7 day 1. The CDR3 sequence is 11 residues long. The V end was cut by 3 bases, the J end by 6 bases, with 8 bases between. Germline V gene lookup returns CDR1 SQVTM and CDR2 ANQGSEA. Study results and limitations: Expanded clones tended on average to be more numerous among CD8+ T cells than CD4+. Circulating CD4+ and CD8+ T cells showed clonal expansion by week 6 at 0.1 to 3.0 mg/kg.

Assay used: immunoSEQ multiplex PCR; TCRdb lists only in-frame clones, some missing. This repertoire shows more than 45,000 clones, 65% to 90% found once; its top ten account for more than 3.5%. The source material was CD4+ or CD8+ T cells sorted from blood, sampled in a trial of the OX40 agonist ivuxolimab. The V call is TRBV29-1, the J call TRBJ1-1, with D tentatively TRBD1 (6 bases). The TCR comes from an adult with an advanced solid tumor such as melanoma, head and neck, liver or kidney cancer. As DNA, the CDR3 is TGCAGCGTTGAGAGGGGGGCTGAAGCTTTCTTT. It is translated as CSVERGAEAFF.